This T cell receptor beta chain emerged from a study of blood T cells in healthy people across ages. In the study overall: T cells yielded about one barcoded beta molecule per two cells through template switching.

Looked up from germline, CDR1 is MDHEN and CDR2 is SYDVKM. Trimming pared 5 bases from V and 1 base from J, leaving 15 bases between. This CDR3 contains 16 residues. Details on this clonotype: Its antigen is unidentified.

At least 7 million PBMCs were isolated per sample. Sample-barcoded 5' priming and a J-beta primer mix drove a second PCR of about 6 to 12 cycles. TCRdb called the 5' RACE reads again in MiXCR, with one record for every CDR3 protein. The data show fewer than 950,000 distinct CDR3 sequences, 53% seen once. The study, taken as a whole, reports: Roughly linearly, TCR beta diversity per million T cells fell as age increased.

The receptor was derived from an elderly man in good health. Material: blood. The rearrangement uses TRBV28 and TRBJ2-4; D is possibly TRBD2 (5 bases). CDR3 coding DNA: TGTGCCAGCAGTCCACCGGGGATTCGGGCCAAAAACATTCAGTACTTC. Amino acid sequence: CASSPPGIRAKNIQYF.